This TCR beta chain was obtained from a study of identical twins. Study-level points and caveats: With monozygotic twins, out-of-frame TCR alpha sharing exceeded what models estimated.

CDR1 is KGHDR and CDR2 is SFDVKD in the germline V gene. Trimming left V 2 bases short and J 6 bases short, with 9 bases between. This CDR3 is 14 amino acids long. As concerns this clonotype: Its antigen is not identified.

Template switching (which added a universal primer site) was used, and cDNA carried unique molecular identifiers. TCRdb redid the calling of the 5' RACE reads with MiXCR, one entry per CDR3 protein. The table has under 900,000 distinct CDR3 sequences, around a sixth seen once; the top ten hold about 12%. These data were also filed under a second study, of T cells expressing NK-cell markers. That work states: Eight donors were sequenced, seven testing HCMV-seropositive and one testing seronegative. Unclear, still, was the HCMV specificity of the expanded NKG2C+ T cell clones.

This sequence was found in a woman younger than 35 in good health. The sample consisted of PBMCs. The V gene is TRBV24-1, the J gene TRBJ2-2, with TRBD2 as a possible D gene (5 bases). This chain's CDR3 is CATSDSRLPGELFF. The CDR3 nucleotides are TGTGCCACCAGTGATTCCCGACTACCCGGGGAGCTGTTTTTT.